This passage covers 2 T cell receptor beta chains from one sample sequenced in a study of T cell changes during pregnancy in multiple sclerosis. Measured with immunoSEQ multiplex PCR; TCRdb has only the in-frame clones, and not every one. The sample has approximately 40,000 clones, around 91% seen once. The material sequenced was CD4+ T cells from peripheral blood mononuclear cells, taken before pregnancy. The receptors shown here come from a female donor with multiple sclerosis, enrolled in a pregnancy study.

This clone has just one count. This rearrangement joins TRBV5-5 to TRBJ2-2; the match to TRBD2 covers 9 bases. Per the germline V gene, CDR1 is SGHKS and CDR2 is YYEKEE (reference sequence). The CDR3 totals 14 residues. After removal of 4 bases from V and 7 bases from J, the junction contained 5 bases not matched to a gene. The CDR3 DNA sequence: TGTGCCAGCAGCAGACTAGCGGCGGACGGGGAGCTGTTTTTT. As protein: CASSRLAADGELFF.

This chain links TRBV13 with TRBJ2-1; maybe TRBD1 (5 bases). V lost 2 bases to trimming and J lost 2 bases, with 7 bases between them. Germline CDR1 is PRHDT and CDR2 is FYEKMQ (reference sequence). The CDR3 extends over 14 amino acids. CDR3: CASSLPGPYNEQFF. CDR3 DNA sequence: TGTGCCAGCAGCTTACCAGGGCCCTACAATGAGCAGTTCTTC.